This T cell receptor beta chain was retrieved from a study of T cell repertoires in cytomegalovirus infection. The overall study: Based on public TCR beta signatures, there were indications of CMV infection and of a matching HLA type.

TCRdb itself ran the reads through MiXCR, one entry per CDR3 protein. Counted here are about 300,000 distinct CDR3 sequences, about a tenth occurring once; the ten biggest clones make up more than 2.5%. Looked up from germline, CDR1 is SGHNT and CDR2 is YYREEE (reference sequence). The CDR3 has 17 amino acids. V shed 3 bases and J shed 0 bases, with 15 bases lying between them. This clonotype appeared a few times. Antigen unknown. Broader study findings: Cumulated frequencies of public TCR beta families served to identify carriers of CMV plus the relevant HLA.

This TCR was recovered from a human donor in good health (CMV status not recorded). Some clones in this sample may be carry-over from other donors' samples. V is TRBV5-4 and J is TRBJ2-2, with D uncertain. The sample was PBMCs. In DNA, the CDR3 is TGTGCCAGCAGCTCCAGAAGCCGCCATACGAACACCGGGGAGCTGTTTTTT. Protein product: CASSSRSRHTNTGELFF.